This T cell receptor (beta chain) was captured in a study of shared clonotypes between healthy human individuals. Overall study results and limits: The rarefaction results pointed to incomplete sorted-subset sequencing despite large depth. The study found lower generation probabilities in non-shared clonotypes than in those shared by all four donors. Owing to a small donor count, the genetic and exposure-history diversity represented was limited.

The CDR3 length is 13 residues. V dropped 2 bases and J dropped 1 base, with 7 bases sitting between them. Germline V gene data show CDR1 as SGHNT and CDR2 as YYREEE (reference sequence). This clone was seen a single time. Antigen: not known. This sample includes further DNA sequences coding for the same CDR3. Terminally differentiated effector memory CD45RA+ cells were excluded from the naive CD8 cells, which were CD45RO-negative and positively selected for CCR7. In the authors' methods: ImmunoSEQ supplied junction-only sequences lacking quality scores, so filtering was different. Repertoires were generated with immunoSEQ multiplex PCR, while TCRdb's copy carries only in-frame clones and drops some. Clone size and V and J calls were adopted from that table, with D and trimming inferred from the DNA. Of some 1,900,000 clones detected, about 95% appear once; the ten largest clones hold 1.2%.

The receptor was isolated from a man aged 18 to 35 in good health. The V call is TRBV5-4, the J call TRBJ2-7, with a tentative D call TRBD2 (5 bases). Sequenced: naive CD8+ T cells sorted from blood. CDR3 protein: CASSLTGSYEQYF. Written as DNA, the CDR3 is TGTGCCAGCAGCTTAACGGGGTCCTACGAGCAGTACTTC.